The 10 T cell receptor beta chains given below trace back to one sample, sequenced in a study of blood T cells in healthy people across ages. Through a sample-barcoded 5' primer and a J-beta primer mix, a second PCR was run for roughly 6 to 12 cycles. TCRdb passed the 5' RACE reads through MiXCR, listing each CDR3 protein once. The table includes 590,000 or so distinct CDR3 sequences, about 30% detected once. Sequencing used blood. The receptors shown here come from an elderly woman in good health.

In its sample, this clonotype was seen many times. This chain uses TRBV20-1 with TRBJ1-2; 9 bases are a match to TRBD1. V dropped 6 bases and J dropped 3; count of bases not matched to a gene: 5. The germline gives CDR1 DFQATT, CDR2 SNEGSKA (reference sequence). CDR3 length: 13 residues. The CDR3 sequence is CSAAGQGDYGYTF. In DNA, the CDR3 is TGCAGTGCGGCGGGACAGGGAGACTATGGCTACACCTTC.

CDR3 sequence (DNA): TGTGCCAGTAAGAGCACTCCAGGGTGGGGAGGGACCCAGTACTTC. Translated: CASKSTPGWGGTQYF. This chain joins TRBV6-1 and TRBJ2-5; tentatively, D is TRBD2 (6 bases). Deletions cut 9 bases from V and 7 bases from J, with 24 bases between. This CDR3 spans 15 amino acids. CDR1 is MNHNS, CDR2 SASEGT, per germline.

At least ten counts were recorded for this clonotype. A clone one base away is much larger, so this may be a read error. J is TRBJ2-1 and V is TRBV20-1; no definite D call. This CDR3 has 11 residues. Germline values: CDR1 DFQATT, CDR2 SNEGSKA (reference sequence). Deletions cut 2 bases from V and 3 bases from J, with 2 bases between. The CDR3, as DNA: TGCAGTGCTAGAAACTACAATGAGCAGTTCTTC. Encoded protein: CSARNYNEQFF.

The table lists this clonotype with many counts. The chain is built from TRBV15 and TRBJ2-3; TRBD1 is a possible D gene (6 bases). The CDR3 contains 14 residues. Trimming removed 8 bases at V and 2 bases at J, with 14 bases between. Germline V gene sequence: CDR1 LNHNV, CDR2 YYDKDF (reference sequence). The chain's CDR3 is CATETGLDTDTQYF. In DNA form, the CDR3 reads TGTGCCACCGAGACAGGTTTGGACACAGATACGCAGTATTTT.

As concerns this clonotype: A read error may be the cause here, since a much bigger clone is one base away. The genes are TRBV5-1 and TRBJ2-7; 8 bases match TRBD2. Germline CDR1 SGHRS, CDR2 YFSETQ. The CDR3 contains 16 residues. Trimming at V came to 6 bases and at J to 7 bases, leaving 18 bases not matched to a gene. Here the CDR3 DNA reads TGCGCCAGCACTCGCGGCAGCGGGGGTCCCCTCAATGAGCAGTACTTC. Protein: CASTRGSGGPLNEQYF.

Note on this clonotype: A much larger clone is a single base away; this may be a read error. V usage is TRBV25-1 and J usage is TRBJ2-5, with TRBD1 matching over 8 bases. CDR3 size: 14 residues. V was clipped by 4 bases and J by 11 bases; unmatched bases: 12. CDR1 is MGHDK and CDR2 is SYGVNS in the germline V gene. CDR3 in amino acids: CASSGQGAFREQYF. In DNA form, the CDR3 reads TGTGCCAGCAGTGGTCAGGGGGCCTTTCGGGAGCAGTACTTC.

There are a few counts of this clonotype. A clone one base away is much larger, so this may be a read error. V gene TRBV6-5 combines with J gene TRBJ2-5; a weak D match, TRBD2 (7 bases). Deletions cut 4 bases from V and 11 bases from J, with 23 bases between. The CDR3 totals 15 residues. In germline, CDR1 is MNHEY, CDR2 SVGAGI. In DNA form, the CDR3 reads TGTGCCAGCAGTTCCCCGGGGGGCCCCTCGGCTGAGCAGTACTTC. Translating it yields CASSSPGGPSAEQYF.

V is TRBV29-1 and J is TRBJ2-4, with 10 bases matching TRBD1. The assigned J gene may be wrong: the sequence end matches TRBJ2-7 better. CDR3 length: 14 amino acids. Germline values: CDR1 SQVTM, CDR2 ANQGSEA. The CDR3 reads CSVLSRDRGYEQYF. The CDR3 DNA reads as TGCAGCGTCCTAAGCCGGGACAGGGGATACGAGCAGTACTTC.

This chain links TRBV5-1 with TRBJ2-1; D unclear. In germline, CDR1 is SGHRS, CDR2 YFSETQ. The CDR3 covers 13 residues. V was cut by 2 bases and J by 10 bases, with 13 bases left in between. The CDR3 spells CASSFGSGLEQFF. The CDR3 DNA reads as TGCGCCAGCAGCTTCGGGTCGGGCCTCGAGCAGTTCTTC.

This clonotype was detected only a few times. The V gene is TRBV5-6, the J gene TRBJ1-5; TRBD1 agrees at 8 bases. Trimming cost V 3 bases and J 5 bases; bases outside gene matches: 1. Germline-derived CDR1 and CDR2 are SGHDT and YYEEEE. This CDR3 spans 13 amino acids. The chain's CDR3 is CASSWGQDQPQHF. The CDR3 nucleotides read TGTGCCAGCAGCTGGGGACAGGATCAGCCCCAGCATTTT.